The sequence of this TCR beta chain was determined in a study of blood T cell repertoires in COVID-19. Study information: Samples came from the United States, Italy and Spain, spanning acute and convalescent COVID-19. In each case, the material was cDNA or gDNA derived from T cells, B-cell-depleted T cells, or PBMCs.

In the original processing: Nucleated cell number was recorded as an estimate derived from reference gene primer amplification. Profiling relied on immunoSEQ multiplex PCR, and the TCRdb table lists in-frame clones only, not all of them. For V, J and clone size, that table is used; D and trimming come from the DNA. The repertoire has about 160,000 clones, roughly 88% of them found once; the top ten carry roughly 2%. This clone has only one observation. The CDR3 sequence is 11 residues long. After removal of 4 bases from V and 8 bases from J, the junction contained 2 bases not matched to a gene. Germline V gene data show CDR1 as SGHDT and CDR2 as YYEEEE.

V and J are TRBV5-6 and TRBJ1-2; TRBD1 agrees at 7 bases. Material: peripheral blood. The receptor comes from a man between 18 and 35 years old with acute or convalescent COVID-19. The CDR3 loop is CASSVRGGYTF. For the CDR3, the DNA is TGTGCCAGCAGCGTCAGGGGGGGCTACACCTTC.